This TCR beta chain was recovered during a study of T cells after yellow fever vaccination. Study-level information: SMART-Seq v4 Ultra Low Input handled preparation of low-cell-number fractions.

Each CDR3 protein gets one entry after TCRdb re-called the 5' RACE reads with MiXCR. The data hold about 630,000 distinct CDR3 sequences, with around 12% observed a single time. At least ten counts were recorded for this clonotype. Its specificity is unknown. Findings and limits, study-wide: Overall, a small share of clonotypes was seen in both CD4 and CD8 compartments.

The clonotype comes from a man aged 25 to 45 who received the YFV17D yellow fever vaccine. The sequencing used PBMCs, collected on the day of the yellow fever booster vaccination.

The CDR3 bases are TGTGCCATCAGTGAGTCCGCCCAGTACCAAGAGACCCAGTACTTC. Its protein product is CAISESAQYQETQYF. The gene calls are TRBV10-3 and TRBJ2-5; D uncertain. CDR3 length: 15 amino acids. CDR1 is ENHRY and CDR2 is SYGVKD in the germline V gene. The V and J ends lost 0 bases and 0 bases respectively, with 8 bases between them.